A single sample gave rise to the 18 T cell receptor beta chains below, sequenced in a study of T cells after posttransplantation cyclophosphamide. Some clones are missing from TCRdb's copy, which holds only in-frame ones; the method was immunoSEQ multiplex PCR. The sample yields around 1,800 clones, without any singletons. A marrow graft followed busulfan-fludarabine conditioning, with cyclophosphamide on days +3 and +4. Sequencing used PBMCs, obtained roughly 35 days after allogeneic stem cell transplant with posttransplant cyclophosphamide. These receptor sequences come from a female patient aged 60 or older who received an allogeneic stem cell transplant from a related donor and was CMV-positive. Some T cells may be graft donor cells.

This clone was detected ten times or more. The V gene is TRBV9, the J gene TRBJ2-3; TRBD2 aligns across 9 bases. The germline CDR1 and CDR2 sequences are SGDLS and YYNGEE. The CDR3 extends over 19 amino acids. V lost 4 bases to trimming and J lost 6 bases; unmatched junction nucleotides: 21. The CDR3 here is CASSPHLRGLAGRGDTQYF. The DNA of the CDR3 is TGTGCCAGCAGCCCACACCTTCGAGGTCTAGCGGGGCGCGGGGATACGCAGTATTTT.

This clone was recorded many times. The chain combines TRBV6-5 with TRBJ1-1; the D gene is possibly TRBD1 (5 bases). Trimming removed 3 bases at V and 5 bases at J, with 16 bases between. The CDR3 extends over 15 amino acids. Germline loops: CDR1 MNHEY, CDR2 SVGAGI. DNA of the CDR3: TGTGCCAGCAGTTATCAGGGCCTTGGAGGGACTGAAGCTTTCTTT. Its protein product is CASSYQGLGGTEAFF.

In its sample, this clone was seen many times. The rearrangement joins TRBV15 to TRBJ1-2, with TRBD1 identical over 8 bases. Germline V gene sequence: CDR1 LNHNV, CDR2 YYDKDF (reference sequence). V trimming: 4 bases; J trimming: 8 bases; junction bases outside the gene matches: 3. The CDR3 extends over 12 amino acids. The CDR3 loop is CATSTGGGGYTF. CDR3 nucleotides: TGTGCCACCAGCACAGGGGGCGGGGGCTACACCTTC.

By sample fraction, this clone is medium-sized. In DNA, the CDR3 is TGTGCCAGCAGCCCCGGGGGAGGGGTTCGTTTAGGGGACATTCAGTACTTC. It is translated as CASSPGGGVRLGDIQYF. This chain uses TRBV7-9 with TRBJ2-4, with 7 bases aligning to TRBD2. V was pared by 5 bases and J by 8 bases, with 18 bases of the junction left unmatched. Germline V lookup: CDR1 SEHNR, CDR2 FQNEAQ (reference sequence). The CDR3 has 17 residues.

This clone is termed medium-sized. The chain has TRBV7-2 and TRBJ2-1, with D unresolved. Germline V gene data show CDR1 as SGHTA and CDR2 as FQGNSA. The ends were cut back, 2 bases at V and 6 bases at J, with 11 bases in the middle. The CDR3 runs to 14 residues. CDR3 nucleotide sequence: TGTGCCAGCAGCTTACTATTTAGGGCCAATGAGCAGTTCTTC. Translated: CASSLLFRANEQFF.

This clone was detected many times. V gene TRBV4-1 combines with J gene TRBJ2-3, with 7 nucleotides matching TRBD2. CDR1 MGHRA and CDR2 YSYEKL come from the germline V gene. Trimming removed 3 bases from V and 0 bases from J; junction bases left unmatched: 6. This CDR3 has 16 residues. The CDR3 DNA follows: TGCGCCAGCAGCCATGGACTAGATATGAGCACAGATACGCAGTATTTT. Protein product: CASSHGLDMSTDTQYF.

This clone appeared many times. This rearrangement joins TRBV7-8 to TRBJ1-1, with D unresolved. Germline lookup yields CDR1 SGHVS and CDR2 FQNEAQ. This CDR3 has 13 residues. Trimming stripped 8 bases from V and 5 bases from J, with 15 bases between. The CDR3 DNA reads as TGTGCCAGCGAGGTGGCGGTTGGGACTGAAGCTTTCTTT. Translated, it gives CASEVAVGTEAFF.

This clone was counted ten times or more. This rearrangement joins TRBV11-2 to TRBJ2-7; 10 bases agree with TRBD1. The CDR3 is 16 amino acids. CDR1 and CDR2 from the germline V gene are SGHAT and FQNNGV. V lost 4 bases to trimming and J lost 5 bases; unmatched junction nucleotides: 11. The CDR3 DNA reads TGTGCCAGCAGCTGGCCAGTGGGACAGGGGACACACGAGCAGTACTTC. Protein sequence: CASSWPVGQGTHEQYF.

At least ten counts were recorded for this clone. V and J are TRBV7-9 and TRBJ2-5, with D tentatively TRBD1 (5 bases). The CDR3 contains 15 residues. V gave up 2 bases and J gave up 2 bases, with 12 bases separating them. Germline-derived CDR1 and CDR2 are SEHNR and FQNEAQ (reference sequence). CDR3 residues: CASSLLLGLQETQYF. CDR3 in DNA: TGTGCCAGCAGCTTATTGTTGGGGCTGCAAGAGACCCAGTACTTC.

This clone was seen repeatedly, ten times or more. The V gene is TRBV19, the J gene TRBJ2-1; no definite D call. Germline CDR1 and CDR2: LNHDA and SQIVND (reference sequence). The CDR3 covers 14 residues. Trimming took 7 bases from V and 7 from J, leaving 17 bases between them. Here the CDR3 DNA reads TGTGCCAGTACCGATGGCGGAGCCGGAAATGAGCAGTTCTTC. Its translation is CASTDGGAGNEQFF.

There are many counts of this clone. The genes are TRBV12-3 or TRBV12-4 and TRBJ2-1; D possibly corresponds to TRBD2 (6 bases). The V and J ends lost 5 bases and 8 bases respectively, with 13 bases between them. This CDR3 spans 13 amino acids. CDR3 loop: CASSPYGGHEQFF. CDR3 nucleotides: TGTGCCAGCAGTCCTTACGGGGGTCATGAGCAGTTCTTC.

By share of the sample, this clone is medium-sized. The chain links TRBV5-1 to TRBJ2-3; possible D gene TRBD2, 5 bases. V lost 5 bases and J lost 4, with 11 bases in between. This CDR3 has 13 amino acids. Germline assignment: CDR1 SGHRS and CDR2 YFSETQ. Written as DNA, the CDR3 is TGCGCCAGCAGTTCTCTCGGGGCAGATACGCAGTATTTT. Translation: CASSSLGADTQYF.

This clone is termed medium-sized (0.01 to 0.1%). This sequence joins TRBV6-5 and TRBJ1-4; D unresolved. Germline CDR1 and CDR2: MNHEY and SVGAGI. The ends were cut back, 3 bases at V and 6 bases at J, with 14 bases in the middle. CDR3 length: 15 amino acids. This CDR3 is CASSYTSRLHEKLFF. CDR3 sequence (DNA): TGTGCCAGCAGTTATACGTCCAGGCTCCATGAAAAACTGTTTTTT.

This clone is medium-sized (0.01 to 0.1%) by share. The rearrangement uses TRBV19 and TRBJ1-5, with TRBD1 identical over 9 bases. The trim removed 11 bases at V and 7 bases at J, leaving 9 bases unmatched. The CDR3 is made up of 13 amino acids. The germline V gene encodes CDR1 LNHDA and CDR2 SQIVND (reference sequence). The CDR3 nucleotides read TGTGCCGGCTCCGGGACAGGGAACCAGCCCCAGCATTTT. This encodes CAGSGTGNQPQHF.

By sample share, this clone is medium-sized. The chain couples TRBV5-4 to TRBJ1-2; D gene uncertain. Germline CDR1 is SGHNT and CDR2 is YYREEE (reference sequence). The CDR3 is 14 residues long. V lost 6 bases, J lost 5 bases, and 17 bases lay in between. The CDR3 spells CASTNSPIDYGYTF. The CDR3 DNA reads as TGTGCCAGCACCAACAGCCCTATCGATTATGGCTACACCTTC.

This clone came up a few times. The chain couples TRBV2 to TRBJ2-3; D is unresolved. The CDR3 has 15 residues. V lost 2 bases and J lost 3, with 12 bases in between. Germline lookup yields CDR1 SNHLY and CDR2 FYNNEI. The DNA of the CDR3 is TGTGCCAGCAGTGAAAACGGCGGTGCAACAGATACGCAGTATTTT. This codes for CASSENGGATDTQYF.

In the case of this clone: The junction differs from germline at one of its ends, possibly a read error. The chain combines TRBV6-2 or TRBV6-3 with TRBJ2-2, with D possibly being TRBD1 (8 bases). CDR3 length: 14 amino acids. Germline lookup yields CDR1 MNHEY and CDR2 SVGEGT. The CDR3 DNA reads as TGTGCCAGCAGACAGGGGGGGAAGGCCGGGCAGCTGTTTTTT. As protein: CASRQGGKAGQLFF.

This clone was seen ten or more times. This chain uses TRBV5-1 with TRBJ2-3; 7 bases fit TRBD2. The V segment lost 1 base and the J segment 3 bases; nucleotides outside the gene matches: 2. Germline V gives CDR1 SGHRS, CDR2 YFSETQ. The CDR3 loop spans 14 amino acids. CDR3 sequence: CASSLSGITDTQYF. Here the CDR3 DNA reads TGCGCCAGCAGCTTGAGCGGGATAACAGATACGCAGTATTTT.